This entry lists 16 T cell receptor beta chains sequenced from one sample in a study of PD-L1 blockade in urothelial cancer. Sequenced by immunoSEQ multiplex PCR; TCRdb stores in-frame clones only, minus some. The sample records about 88,000 clones, approximately 91% being singletons. The material was PBMCs, obtained around atezolizumab (anti-PD-L1) treatment. The receptor set was obtained from a man between 60 and 70 years old with urothelial cancer.

A single count supports this clone. This rearrangement joins TRBV10-1 to TRBJ2-7, with a tentative D call TRBD1 (6 bases). This CDR3 has 15 residues. Germline CDR1 and CDR2: WNHNN and SYGVQD (reference sequence). Between the trimmed V and J ends, which lost 0 bases and 9 bases, there was a span of 18 bases. The DNA of the CDR3 is TGCGCCAGCAGTGAGTCGGTCGGGCAGGGGACGGGGCAGTACTTC. Protein sequence: CASSESVGQGTGQYF.

The V gene is TRBV27, the J gene TRBJ1-3, with D maybe TRBD1 (6 bases). CDR1 and CDR2 (germline): MNHEY, SMNVEV (reference sequence). This CDR3 comprises 15 residues. The V gene lost 5 bases and the J gene lost 1 base, with 12 bases spanning the gap. Here the CDR3 reads CASSTTGASGNTIYF. The CDR3 region has the DNA TGTGCCAGCAGTACGACAGGCGCATCTGGAAACACCATATATTTT.

This clone was found once. The J gene is TRBJ2-7, the V gene TRBV5-1; 7 nucleotides agree with TRBD2. J lost 6 bases, V lost 4 bases, and 7 bases had no gene match. Per the germline V gene, CDR1 is SGHRS and CDR2 is YFSETQ. This CDR3 contains 13 residues. The CDR3 protein is CASSGGGTSEQYF. CDR3 coding DNA: TGCGCCAGCAGCGGGGGGGGGACGAGCGAGCAGTACTTC.

The V and J genes are TRBV9 and TRBJ1-2; D unclear. This CDR3 has 14 amino acids. Germline CDR1 SGDLS, CDR2 YYNGEE. V shed 1 base and J shed 4 bases, with 11 bases lying between them. The CDR3 here is CASSVNTLPYGYTF. In nucleotides, the CDR3 is TGTGCCAGCAGCGTAAACACCTTGCCCTATGGCTACACCTTC.

J is TRBJ2-7 and V is TRBV2; TRBD1 aligns across 9 bases. The CDR3 covers 15 residues. Germline V lookup: CDR1 SNHLY, CDR2 FYNNEI. V dropped 6 bases and J dropped 2; count of bases not matched to a gene: 8. This CDR3 is CASSLSGTGTYEQYF. CDR3 nucleotide sequence: TGTGCCAGCAGCCTGTCCGGGACAGGGACCTACGAGCAGTACTTC.

This chain links TRBV5-5 with TRBJ2-7; possible D gene TRBD2, 5 bases. This CDR3 has 17 amino acids. The V gene's germline CDR1 is SGHKS and CDR2 YYEKEE (reference sequence). V was cut by 4 bases and J by 0 bases, with 20 bases left in between. The CDR3 protein is CASSPDLWTFSSYEQYF. The CDR3 DNA sequence: TGTGCCAGCAGCCCTGACCTATGGACTTTCAGCTCCTACGAGCAGTACTTC.

The rearrangement links TRBV5-5 to TRBJ2-1; 11 bases line up with TRBD2. The V segment lost 0 bases and the J segment 9 bases; nucleotides outside the gene matches: 5. This CDR3 comprises 15 residues. Germline CDR1 reads SGHKS; CDR2 reads YYEKEE (reference sequence). For the CDR3, the DNA is TGTGCCAGCAGCTTGGGACTAGCGGGGAGGGGTGAGCAGTTCTTC. Translated: CASSLGLAGRGEQFF.

This clone was found once. This chain joins TRBV5-1 and TRBJ2-2; 7 bases map to TRBD1. The germline gives CDR1 SGHRS, CDR2 YFSETQ. This CDR3 contains 16 residues. V lost 0 bases, J lost 6 bases, and 8 bases stayed unmatched. This chain's CDR3 is CASSLVGQLVAGELFF. The CDR3 coding sequence is TGCGCCAGCAGCTTGGTGGGACAGTTAGTTGCCGGGGAGCTGTTTTTT.

The V call is TRBV11-3, the J call TRBJ2-2; TRBD2 is a possible D gene (7 bases). The germline gives CDR1 SGHNT, CDR2 YENEEA. This CDR3 contains 15 residues. V dropped 5 bases and J dropped 7 bases, with 17 bases sitting between them. CDR3 in DNA: TGTGCCAGCAGCCCCAAGTCGGGGGGCCTCGGGGAGCTGTTTTTT. This gives the protein CASSPKSGGLGELFF. Looking up the rest from reference TRBV11-3 and TRBJ2-2 gives the full variable domain: EAGVVQSPRYKIIEKKQPVAFWCNPISGHNTLYWYLQNLGQGPELLIRYENEEAVDDSQLPKDRFSAERLKGVDSTLKIQPAELGDSAVYLCASSPKSGGLGELFFGEGSRLTVL.

The CDR3 loop reads CASSPDRGARVGELFF. The CDR3 DNA follows: TGCGCCAGCAGCCCCGACAGGGGGGCCCGGGTCGGGGAGCTGTTTTTT. The chain couples TRBV5-1 to TRBJ2-2; 9 bases agree with TRBD1. The CDR3 is 16 amino acids. Germline CDR1 reads SGHRS; CDR2 reads YFSETQ. V lost 4 bases and J lost 7; bases outside the gene matches: 11.

The rearrangement uses TRBV7-3 and TRBJ1-2; weak D call: TRBD1 (6 bases). The ends were cut back, 2 bases at V and 6 bases at J, with 10 bases in the middle. The CDR3 has 13 residues. Germline values: CDR1 SGHTA, CDR2 FQGTGA. CDR3 region: CASSLSPGDGYTF. CDR3 DNA sequence: TGTGCCAGCAGCTTATCACCAGGGGATGGCTACACCTTC.

This clone was picked up a small number of times. This rearrangement joins TRBV19 to TRBJ1-2; a possible D gene is TRBD1 (5 bases). Germline V gene lookup returns CDR1 LNHDA and CDR2 SQIVND (reference sequence). The CDR3 sequence is 13 residues long. The V end lost 3 bases, the J end lost 2 bases, and 7 bases lay between the germline ends. The CDR3 sequence is CASSMTENYGYTF. CDR3 DNA: TGTGCCAGTAGTATGACAGAGAACTATGGCTACACCTTC. Based on the CDR3 plus reference TRBV19 and TRBJ1-2, the full variable domain is DGGITQSPKYLFRKEGQNVTLSCEQNLNHDAMYWYRQDPGQGLRLIYYSQIVNDFQKGDIAEGYSVSREKKESFPLTVTSAQKNPTAFYLCASSMTENYGYTFGSGTRLTVV.

This sequence joins TRBV9 and TRBJ1-6; 9 bases fit TRBD1. In germline, CDR1 is SGDLS, CDR2 YYNGEE. After removal of 5 bases from V and 6 bases from J, the junction contained 6 bases not matched to a gene. The CDR3 contains 15 residues. CDR3 residues: CASSGMGQGNSPLHF. The CDR3, as DNA: TGTGCCAGCAGTGGGATGGGACAGGGTAATTCACCCCTCCACTTT.

This clone has a single count. This sequence joins TRBV5-4 and TRBJ2-5; 7 nucleotides align to TRBD2. V dropped 0 bases and J dropped 2; count of bases not matched to a gene: 10. The V gene's germline CDR1 is SGHNT and CDR2 YYREEE (reference sequence). This CDR3 comprises 17 residues. Here the CDR3 DNA reads TGTGCCAGCAGCTTGGTTTCAGCCGGACTAGTTCAAGAGACCCAGTACTTC. It codes for CASSLVSAGLVQETQYF.

The chain joins TRBV4-1 to TRBJ2-7; TRBD2 matches 12 bases. Germline assignment: CDR1 MGHRA and CDR2 YSYEKL. The CDR3 is 15 residues long. Germline trimming cut 0 bases from V and 9 bases from J; bases unmatched to any gene: 6. The CDR3 spells CASSQDPASGGVQYF. The CDR3, as DNA: TGCGCCAGCAGCCAAGATCCGGCTAGCGGGGGGGTGCAGTACTTC.

The rearrangement links TRBV9 to TRBJ2-5; 7 bases fit TRBD1. The V gene end was trimmed by 0 bases and the J gene end by 4 bases; junction bases not matched to a gene: 12. Germline lookup yields CDR1 SGDLS and CDR2 YYNGEE. This CDR3 is built from 17 residues. CDR3 nucleotides: TGTGCCAGCAGCGTAGCCCCTAGGACCGGGACAGCAGAGACCCAGTACTTC. It specifies CASSVAPRTGTAETQYF.